This TCR beta chain was recovered during a study of blood T cell repertoires in COVID-19. Original handling: Amplification from reference gene primers served as the basis for estimated nucleated cell counts. Profiling relied on immunoSEQ multiplex PCR, and the TCRdb table lists in-frame clones only, not all of them. The D gene and trimming were derived from the DNA, and the V and J assignments and clone size from that table. Of some 400,000 clones detected, about 88% appear once; the ten largest clones hold around 3%. The V gene end was trimmed by 0 bases and the J gene end by 3 bases; junction bases not matched to a gene: 4. CDR3 size: 16 residues. Per the germline V gene, CDR1 is MNHEY and CDR2 is SVGAGI. A single count supports this clone.

The clonotype comes from a human donor in a cohort sampled during active COVID-19. Sequences were obtained from peripheral blood. This rearrangement joins TRBV6-5 to TRBJ2-3; the match to TRBD2 covers 9 bases. The CDR3 reads CASSYSIAGATDTQYF. Here the CDR3 DNA reads TGTGCCAGCAGTTACTCCATAGCGGGAGCGACAGATACGCAGTATTTT.